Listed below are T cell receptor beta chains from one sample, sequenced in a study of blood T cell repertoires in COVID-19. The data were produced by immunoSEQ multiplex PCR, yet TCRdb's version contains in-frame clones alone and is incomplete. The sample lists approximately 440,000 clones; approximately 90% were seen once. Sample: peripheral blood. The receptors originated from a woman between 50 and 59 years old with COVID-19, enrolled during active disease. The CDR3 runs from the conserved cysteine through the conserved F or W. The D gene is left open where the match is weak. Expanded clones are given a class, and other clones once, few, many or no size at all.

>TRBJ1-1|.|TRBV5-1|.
CASKGESDTEAFF
TGCGCCAGTAAGGGAGAGTCTGACACTGAAGCTTTCTTT
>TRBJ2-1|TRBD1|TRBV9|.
CASSVADWGTGIHEQFF
TGTGCCAGCAGCGTAGCTGACTGGGGGACAGGGATCCATGAGCAGTTCTTC
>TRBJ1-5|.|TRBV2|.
CASSGRTVWTRGQPQHF
TGTGCCAGCAGTGGAAGGACAGTCTGGACCCGCGGGCAGCCCCAGCATTTT
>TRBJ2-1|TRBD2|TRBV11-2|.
CASSLGLADNEQFF
TGTGCCAGCAGCTTAGGACTAGCCGACAATGAGCAGTTCTTC
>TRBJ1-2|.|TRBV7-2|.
CASSLVGQGSGYTF
TGTGCCAGCAGCTTAGTAGGGCAGGGCTCCGGCTACACCTTC
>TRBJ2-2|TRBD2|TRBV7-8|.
CASSSGGGTSVPTGELFF
TGTGCCAGCAGCTCTGGAGGTGGGACTAGCGTACCAACCGGGGAGCTGTTTTTT
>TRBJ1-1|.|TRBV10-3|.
CAISRQWNTEAFF
TGTGCCATCTCCAGGCAGTGGAACACTGAAGCTTTCTTT
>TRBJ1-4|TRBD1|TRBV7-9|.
CASSLGTGMDEKLFF
TGTGCCAGCAGCTTAGGGACAGGGATGGATGAAAAACTGTTTTTT
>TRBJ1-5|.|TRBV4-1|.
CASKEGVWSNQPQHF
TGCGCCAGCAAAGAGGGGGTTTGGAGCAATCAGCCCCAGCATTTT
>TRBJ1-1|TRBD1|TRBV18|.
CASSPSATQGAGTEAFF
TGTGCCAGCTCACCAAGTGCTACCCAGGGGGCAGGTACTGAAGCTTTCTTT
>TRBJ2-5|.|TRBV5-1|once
CASSLIPRAGETQYF
TGCGCCAGCAGCTTGATTCCCAGGGCCGGGGAGACCCAGTACTTC
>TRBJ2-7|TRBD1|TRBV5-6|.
CASRLGTGGGEQYF
TGTGCCAGCAGACTCGGGACAGGGGGCGGCGAGCAGTACTTC
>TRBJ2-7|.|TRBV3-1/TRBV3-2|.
CASSQDTGDSYEQYF
TGTGCCAGCAGCCAAGATACCGGGGACTCCTACGAGCAGTACTTC
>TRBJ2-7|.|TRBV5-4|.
CASSSGPSSYEQYF
TGTGCCAGCAGCTCCGGCCCTAGCTCCTACGAGCAGTACTTC
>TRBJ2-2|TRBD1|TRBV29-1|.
CSVPGTANTGELFF
TGCAGCGTTCCCGGGACAGCGAACACCGGGGAGCTGTTTTTT
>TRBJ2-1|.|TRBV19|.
CASSHPFSSYNEQFF
TGTGCCAGTAGTCACCCCTTCAGCTCCTACAATGAGCAGTTCTTC
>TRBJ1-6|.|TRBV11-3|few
CASSLDRNSPLHF
TGTGCCAGCAGCTTAGACCGGAATTCACCCCTCCACTTT
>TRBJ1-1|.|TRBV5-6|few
CASSLMRRAEAFF
TGTGCCAGCAGCTTGATGCGGAGGGCTGAAGCTTTCTTT
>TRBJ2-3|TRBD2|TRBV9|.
CASSVGRAGGSTDTQYF
TGTGCCAGCAGCGTAGGGAGAGCGGGGGGTTCCACAGATACGCAGTATTTT
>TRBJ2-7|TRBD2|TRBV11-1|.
CASSLVPSGSYEQYF
TGTGCCAGCAGCTTAGTTCCTAGCGGCTCCTACGAGCAGTACTTC
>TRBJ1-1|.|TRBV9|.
CASSVKDMNTEAFF
TGTGCCAGCAGCGTAAAGGACATGAACACTGAAGCTTTCTTT
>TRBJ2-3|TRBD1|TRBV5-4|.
CASSSRGQGTDTQYF
TGTGCCAGCAGCTCGAGGGGACAGGGTACAGATACGCAGTATTTT
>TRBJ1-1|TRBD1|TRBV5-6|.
CASSLDRGLQAFF
TGTGCCAGCAGCCTGGACAGGGGGCTTCAAGCTTTCTTT
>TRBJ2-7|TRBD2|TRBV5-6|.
CASSLSGGSGEQYF
TGTGCCAGCAGCTTGAGCGGGGGTTCAGGGGAGCAGTACTTC
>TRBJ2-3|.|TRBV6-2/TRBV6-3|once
CASSTRTGTVTDTQYF
TGTGCCAGCAGTACCCGAACCGGGACTGTCACAGATACGCAGTATTTT